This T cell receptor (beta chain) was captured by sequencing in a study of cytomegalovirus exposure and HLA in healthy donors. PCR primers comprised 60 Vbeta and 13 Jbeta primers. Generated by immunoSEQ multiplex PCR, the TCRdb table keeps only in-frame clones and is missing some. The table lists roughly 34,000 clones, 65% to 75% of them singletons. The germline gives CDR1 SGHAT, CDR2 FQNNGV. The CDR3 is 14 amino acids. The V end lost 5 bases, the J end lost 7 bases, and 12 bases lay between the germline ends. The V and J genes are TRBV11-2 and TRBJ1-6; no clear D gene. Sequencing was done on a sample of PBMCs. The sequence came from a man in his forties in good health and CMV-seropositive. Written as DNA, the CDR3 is TGTGCCAGCAGCCCCTTACTTTCAAATTCACCCCTCCACTTT. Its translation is CASSPLLSNSPLHF.